This T cell receptor (beta chain) stems from a study of OX40 agonist ivuxolimab in advanced cancers. Study as a whole: Enrollees could have had prior anti-PD-1, anti-PD-L1 or anti-CTLA-4 therapy, which 35% to 40% had received.

In the case of this clone: The antigen remains undetermined. Mismatch with germline at one junction end may stem from a read error.

The CDR3 covers 12 residues. In germline, CDR1 is MNHEY, CDR2 SVGAGI. Study results and caveats: Expanded clones were, on average, more numerous in CD8+ T cells than in CD4+. The antigen specificity of the peripheral T cells (those that were expanded) was not determined.

Patients were ineligible given autoimmune disease history or systemic immunosuppression. TCRdb's copy holds only in-frame clones and misses some; the assay was immunoSEQ multiplex PCR. Among tens of thousands of clones listed, around 87% were seen once. Sequenced material: CD4+ or CD8+ T cells sorted from blood, taken in a trial of the OX40 agonist ivuxolimab. The V and J genes are TRBV6-5 and TRBJ1-1; unclear D gene. The clonotype comes from an adult with an advanced solid tumor such as melanoma, head and neck, liver or kidney cancer. The CDR3 DNA follows: TGTGCCAGCAGTAGACCGGGAACAGAAGGTTTCTTT. It translates to CASSRPGTEGFF.